Each of the 23 T cell receptor beta chains below was sequenced from the same sample in a study of patients and donors after allogeneic stem cell transplantation. A single record per CDR3 protein comes from TCRdb applying MiXCR to the RT-PCR reads. The table lists 400,000 to 500,000 distinct CDR3 sequences, 16% of them singletons, with around 7.2% in the top ten. The sample consisted of blood, either unsorted or a sorted T cell fraction (not recorded which). All receptors come from a human donor who was either an allogeneic HSCT recipient or a stem cell or donor lymphocyte infusion donor (not recorded which). It is not recorded whose cells these are; they may come from a transplant donor.

The J gene is TRBJ2-5, the V gene TRBV9, with TRBD2 identical over 7 bases. The germline V gene has CDR1 SGDLS and CDR2 YYNGEE. This CDR3 is built from 14 residues. With V trimmed by 3 bases and J by 4 bases, 6 bases remained unmatched. The CDR3 sequence is CASSAAGEGETQYF. For the CDR3, the DNA is TGTGCCAGCAGCGCTGCGGGGGAGGGAGAGACCCAGTACTTC. Supplemented by reference TRBV9 and TRBJ2-5, the full variable domain reads DSGVTQTPKHLITATGQRVTLRCSPRSGDLSVYWYQQSLDQGLQFLIQYYNGEERAKGNILERFSAQQFPDLHSELNLSSLELGDSALYFCASSAAGEGETQYFGPGTRLLVL.

This chain links TRBV7-2 with TRBJ2-4; a possible D gene is TRBD1 (5 bases). Per the germline V gene, CDR1 is SGHTA and CDR2 is FQGNSA. The CDR3 sequence is 15 residues long. Deletions cut 6 bases from V and 1 base from J, with 13 bases between. CDR3 protein: CASSSGIWAKNIQYF. The CDR3 DNA sequence: TGTGCCAGCAGTTCAGGGATTTGGGCCAAAAACATTCAGTACTTC.

In its sample, this clonotype was seen a few times. The rearrangement uses TRBV20-1 and TRBJ2-1, with 9 bases matching TRBD2. Germline assignment: CDR1 DFQATT and CDR2 SNEGSKA (reference sequence). CDR3 length: 14 amino acids. The trim removed 6 bases at V and 6 bases at J, leaving 9 bases unmatched. The CDR3, as DNA: TGCAGTGCGGAGCACGGGACTAGCCTCAATGAGCAGTTCTTC. Translated, it gives CSAEHGTSLNEQFF.

The rearrangement links TRBV5-1 to TRBJ1-4; 12 bases align to TRBD1. In germline, CDR1 is SGHRS, CDR2 YFSETQ. V was pared by 4 bases and J by 3 bases, with 7 bases of the junction left unmatched. This CDR3 has 17 residues. The CDR3 region is CASSAGTGGSANEKLFF. CDR3 sequence (DNA): TGCGCCAGCAGCGCCGGGACAGGGGGCTCAGCTAATGAAAAACTGTTTTTT.

This clonotype was recorded a few times. The CDR3 nucleotides read TGTGCCAGCAGCTTAGGTCGGGACAGGGGGTTAAATGAGCAGTTCTTC. It specifies CASSLGRDRGLNEQFF. The chain is built from TRBV7-8 and TRBJ2-1; 11 bases are a match to TRBD1. Germline-derived CDR1 and CDR2 are SGHVS and FQNEAQ. CDR3 length: 16 residues. Trimming at V came to 1 base and at J to 7 bases, leaving 6 bases not matched to a gene. The full variable domain, in which reference TRBV7-8 and TRBJ2-1 provide the parts outside the CDR3, is GAGVSQSPRYKVAKRGQDVALRCDPISGHVSLFWYQQALGQGPEFLTYFQNEAQLDKSGLPSDRFFAERPEGSVSTLKIQRTQQEDSAVYLCASSLGRDRGLNEQFFGPGTRLTVL.

The sample holds a few counts of this clonotype. The chain joins TRBV4-2 to TRBJ2-5, with D possibly being TRBD2 (7 bases). The V end was cut by 0 bases, the J end by 3 bases, with 17 bases between. The CDR3 runs 17 residues. Germline lookup yields CDR1 LGHNA and CDR2 YNFKEQ. The CDR3 loop reads CASSQDRGAIGEETQYF. CDR3 DNA: TGTGCCAGCAGCCAAGATCGGGGGGCCATAGGGGAAGAGACCCAGTACTTC.

By its share, this clonotype is medium-sized. The chain couples TRBV24-1 to TRBJ2-4; D gene unclear. The CDR3 totals 18 residues. With 8 bases removed from V and 0 bases from J, the gap between germline ends came to 22 bases. Per germline, CDR1 KGHDR and CDR2 SFDVKD. The CDR3 sequence is CATTPGRTTSIAKNIQYF. The CDR3 nucleotides read TGTGCCACCACGCCTGGCAGAACAACGTCCATAGCCAAAAACATTCAGTACTTC.

In this sample, this clonotype turned up a few times. The CDR3, as DNA: TGTGCCAGCGCCCGACAGGGCAACACAGATACGCAGTATTTT. Residues: CASARQGNTDTQYF. The chain recombines TRBV7-9 with TRBJ2-3, with 7 positions matching TRBD1. Germline-derived CDR1 and CDR2 are SEHNR and FQNEAQ (reference sequence). The CDR3 sequence is 14 residues long. The junction had 7 bases not matched to a gene; V was cut back by 8 bases and J by 2 bases.

This clonotype was counted only a few times. The chain has TRBV20-1 and TRBJ2-5, with 9 bases identical to TRBD2. V lost 6 bases to trimming and J lost 5 bases; unmatched junction nucleotides: 10. CDR3 length equals 14 residues. Germline CDR1 DFQATT, CDR2 SNEGSKA (reference sequence). CDR3 amino acids: CSAGRTSVQETQYF. CDR3 nucleotides: TGCAGTGCAGGCCGGACTAGCGTCCAGGAGACCCAGTACTTC.

This clonotype has a count of ten or more. The chain employs TRBV3-1 and TRBJ1-1, with TRBD1 matching 7 bases. Germline assignment: CDR1 LGHDT and CDR2 YNNKEL (reference sequence). With V trimmed by 0 bases and J by 5 bases, 3 bases remained unmatched. This CDR3 has 14 residues. The DNA for the CDR3 is TGTGCCAGCAGCCAAGATTCAGGGGGAACTGAAGCTTTCTTT. Protein sequence: CASSQDSGGTEAFF.

V usage is TRBV4-3 and J usage is TRBJ2-1, with D perhaps TRBD1 (6 bases). The germline V and J ends were trimmed by 0 bases and 5 bases, with 11 bases remaining between them. Germline CDR1 LGHNA, CDR2 YSLEER. The CDR3 has 15 amino acids. The CDR3 loop reads CASSQDADRDNEQFF. In DNA form, the CDR3 reads TGCGCCAGCAGCCAAGACGCGGACAGAGACAATGAGCAGTTCTTC.

The sample holds a few counts of this clonotype. V usage is TRBV30 and J usage is TRBJ2-7, with D perhaps TRBD1 (5 bases). Germline assignment: CDR1 GTSNPN and CDR2 SVGIG (reference sequence). V was shortened by 0 bases and J by 5 bases, with 11 bases between the two germline ends. The length of the CDR3 is 13 residues. CDR3 amino acids: CAWSVAGSNEQYF. DNA of the CDR3: TGTGCCTGGAGTGTAGCAGGGTCCAACGAGCAGTACTTC.

J is TRBJ2-5 and V is TRBV24-1; D is undetermined. Looked up from germline, CDR1 is KGHDR and CDR2 is SFDVKD. This CDR3 spans 15 amino acids. V lost 5 bases, J lost 2 bases, and 14 bases lay in between. The CDR3 region is CATSGKRALQETQYF. CDR3 bases: TGTGCCACCAGTGGAAAAAGGGCTTTACAAGAGACCCAGTACTTC.

V and J are TRBV7-9 and TRBJ2-7; maybe TRBD2 (5 bases). The ends were cut back, 4 bases at V and 7 bases at J, with 11 bases in the middle. This CDR3 is built from 12 residues. CDR1 and CDR2 from the germline V gene are SEHNR and FQNEAQ (reference sequence). CDR3 in amino acids: CASSSSGGEQYF. The CDR3 DNA follows: TGTGCCAGCAGCTCCTCCGGCGGGGAGCAGTACTTC. The complete variable domain, with remaining parts taken from reference TRBV7-9 and TRBJ2-7, reads DTGVSQNPRHKITKRGQNVTFRCDPISEHNRLYWYRQTLGQGPEFLTYFQNEAQLEKSRLLSDRFSAERPKGSFSTLEIQRTEQGDSAMYLCASSSSGGEQYFGPGTRLTVT.

The sample holds a few counts of this clonotype. The CDR3 loop reads CASSLDRGLAVYEQYF. CDR3 bases: TGTGCCAGCAGTTTAGACCGGGGACTAGCGGTTTACGAGCAGTACTTC. This chain uses TRBV12-3 or TRBV12-4 with TRBJ2-7; 11 bases agree with TRBD2. This CDR3 is built from 16 residues. The ends lost 1 base at V and 4 bases at J; junction bases unmatched: 6.

This clonotype was observed many times. The chain is built from TRBV10-3 and TRBJ2-1; 13 bases match TRBD2. This CDR3 spans 20 amino acids. Germline V gene sequence: CDR1 ENHRY, CDR2 SYGVKD. Germline trimming cut 6 bases from V and 1 base from J; bases unmatched to any gene: 15. The CDR3 loop is CAISTTGTSGKLGSYNEQFF. CDR3 nucleotides: TGTGCCATCAGCACGACCGGGACTAGCGGGAAGTTAGGATCCTACAATGAGCAGTTCTTC.

This clonotype was detected many times. The V gene is TRBV3-1, the J gene TRBJ2-7; D is uncertain. The CDR3 totals 11 residues. Per germline, CDR1 LGHDT and CDR2 YNNKEL (reference sequence). V gave up 4 bases and J gave up 5 bases, with 6 bases separating them. The CDR3 here is CASSRGNEQYF. CDR3 bases: TGTGCCAGCAGCCGGGGTAACGAGCAGTACTTC.

This clonotype was seen at least ten times. The chain carries TRBV5-1 and TRBJ2-1; TRBD2 is a possible D gene (6 bases). The germline V gene has CDR1 SGHRS and CDR2 YFSETQ. The CDR3 runs to 15 residues. The V gene lost 0 bases and the J gene lost 0 bases, with 7 bases spanning the gap. The CDR3 sequence is CASSLDGSSYNEQFF. In nucleotides, the CDR3 is TGCGCCAGCAGCTTGGACGGGAGCTCCTACAATGAGCAGTTCTTC.

The chain recombines TRBV27 with TRBJ1-6; D remains ambiguous. CDR1 MNHEY and CDR2 SMNVEV come from the germline V gene (reference sequence). The CDR3 is 12 residues long. V was clipped by 2 bases and J by 8 bases, with 4 bases between them. The DNA for the CDR3 is TGTGCCAGCAGTTTAAGGGATTCACCCCTCCACTTT. This translates into CASSLRDSPLHF.

This clonotype has a handful of counts. Mismatch with germline at one junction end may stem from a read error. The chain carries TRBV12-3 or TRBV12-4 and TRBJ2-7; D tentatively fits TRBD1 or TRBD2 (5 bases each). The CDR3 is 12 residues long. The CDR3 is CTSSLGPGAAHF. The CDR3 region has the DNA TGTACCAGCAGTTTAGGTCCCGGGGCGGCGCACTTC.

The chain couples TRBV5-6 to TRBJ1-2; D perhaps matches TRBD1 (6 bases). V was clipped by 4 bases and J by 0 bases, with 13 bases between them. Germline CDR1 SGHDT, CDR2 YYEEEE. The CDR3 totals 15 residues. DNA for the CDR3: TGTGCCAGCAGCAGGCAGGGGAGGCCTAACTATGGCTACACCTTC. It codes for CASSRQGRPNYGYTF.

This clonotype appeared a few times. This chain joins TRBV20-1 and TRBJ2-7; weak D call: TRBD2 (6 bases). Trimming cost V 2 bases and J 3 bases, with 17 bases left between them. The CDR3 loop spans 15 amino acids. Looked up from germline, CDR1 is DFQATT and CDR2 is SNEGSKA (reference sequence). As DNA, the CDR3 is TGCAGTGCTAGACGACCGGGGACTCCGATCTACGAGCAGTACTTC. It encodes CSARRPGTPIYEQYF.

This clonotype was observed a few times. The chain carries TRBV4-1 and TRBJ2-7; D remains unclear. The V and J ends lost 0 bases and 9 bases respectively, with 18 bases between them. CDR1 MGHRA and CDR2 YSYEKL come from the germline V gene. This CDR3 has 15 amino acids. For the CDR3, the DNA is TGCGCCAGCAGCCAAGAAGACCAAAATTTCGAGGTGCAGTACTTC. Amino acid sequence: CASSQEDQNFEVQYF.